These 15 T cell receptor beta chains originate from one sample sequenced in a study of tumor-infiltrating lymphocytes in localized non-small cell lung cancer. Using immunoSEQ multiplex PCR, the repertoire was profiled, and TCRdb retains in-frame clones only, with some absent. The data contain 7,000 or so clones, roughly 69% of them singletons. Specimen: uninvolved lung tissue not adjacent to the tumor. These receptors were collected from a human donor with non-small cell lung cancer.

V and J are TRBV27 and TRBJ2-7; D uncertain. V was trimmed by 5 bases and J by 6 bases, leaving 20 bases between them. The CDR3 sequence is 15 residues long. CDR1 and CDR2 (germline): MNHEY, SMNVEV (reference sequence). The CDR3 sequence is CASSLDPDGKGEQYF. The CDR3 DNA reads as TGTGCCAGCAGTCTTGATCCGGACGGAAAGGGCGAGCAGTACTTC.

The V gene is TRBV7-8, the J gene TRBJ2-5; tentatively, D is TRBD1 (5 bases). The germline V and J ends were trimmed by 2 bases and 4 bases, with 14 bases remaining between them. In germline, CDR1 is SGHVS, CDR2 FQNEAQ. The CDR3 has 15 residues. CDR3 coding DNA: TGTGCCAGCAGCTTAAACCCAGGGTCAGGAGAGACCCAGTACTTC. It yields the protein CASSLNPGSGETQYF.

This clone was counted only a few times. In DNA, the CDR3 is TGTGCCTGGTCGGGACAGACATCGAACACTGAAGCTTTCTTT. This translates into CAWSGQTSNTEAFF. The V call is TRBV30, the J call TRBJ1-1; 7 bases are a match to TRBD1. Germline CDR1 is GTSNPN and CDR2 is SVGIG (reference sequence). Unmatched junction bases numbered 7, after V lost 5 bases and J lost 1 base. This CDR3 region has 14 residues. The whole variable domain, remainder taken from reference TRBV30 and TRBJ1-1, is SQTIHQWPATLVQPVGSPLSLECTVEGTSNPNLYWYRQAAGRGLQLLFYSVGIGQISSEVPQNLSASRPQDRQFILSSKKLLLSDSGFYLCAWSGQTSNTEAFFGQGTRLTVV.

The chain recombines TRBV11-2 with TRBJ2-7; D is uncertain. V was clipped by 0 bases and J by 3 bases, with 6 bases between them. The CDR3 is made up of 13 amino acids. The germline CDR1 and CDR2 sequences are SGHAT and FQNNGV. In DNA form, the CDR3 reads TGTGCCAGCAGCTTAGATCATAACTACGAGCAGTACTTC. Encoded protein: CASSLDHNYEQYF. Looking up the rest from reference TRBV11-2 and TRBJ2-7 gives the full variable domain: EAGVAQSPRYKIIEKRQSVAFWCNPISGHATLYWYQQILGQGPKLLIQFQNNGVVDDSQLPKDRFSAERLKGVDSTLKIQPAKLEDSAVYLCASSLDHNYEQYFGPGTRLTVT.

The chain is built from TRBV7-2 and TRBJ2-5; 7 bases are shared with TRBD2. CDR1 and CDR2 from the germline V gene are SGHTA and FQGNSA. V lost 5 bases to trimming and J lost 11 bases; unmatched junction nucleotides: 5. The CDR3 is 11 amino acids. CDR3 region: CASSPLGGQYF. DNA of the CDR3: TGTGCCAGCAGCCCCCTGGGGGGGCAGTACTTC.

The genes are TRBV7-2 and TRBJ1-4; D gene ambiguous. Trimming pared 2 bases from V and 7 bases from J, leaving 11 bases between. The CDR3 runs 14 residues. Per the germline V gene, CDR1 is SGHTA and CDR2 is FQGNSA. The CDR3 loop is CASSLSGRGEKLFF. The CDR3 DNA is TGTGCCAGCAGCTTATCGGGTCGTGGTGAAAAACTGTTTTTT.

This clone has just one count. This chain links TRBV6-5 with TRBJ2-1; no definite D call. The germline V and J ends were trimmed by 5 bases and 0 bases, with 8 bases remaining between them. CDR3 length: 14 amino acids. The germline gives CDR1 MNHEY, CDR2 SVGAGI. This CDR3 is CASSRKNSYNEQFF. The CDR3 region has the DNA TGTGCCAGCAGTCGCAAGAACTCCTACAATGAGCAGTTCTTC.

The chain combines TRBV7-3 with TRBJ2-2; D gene unclear. The CDR3 has 12 amino acids. V was cut by 5 bases and J by 6 bases, with 7 bases left in between. Germline values: CDR1 SGHTA, CDR2 FQGTGA. The CDR3 nucleotides read TGTGCCAGCAGCGAAAGATCCGGGGAGCTGTTTTTT. Translated: CASSERSGELFF. The whole variable domain, remainder taken from reference TRBV7-3 and TRBJ2-2, is GAGVSQTPSNKVTEKGKYVELRCDPISGHTALYWYRQSLGQGPEFLIYFQGTGAADDSGLPNDRFFAVRPEGSVSTLKIQRTERGDSAVYLCASSERSGELFFGEGSRLTVL.

The V gene is TRBV4-1, the J gene TRBJ1-2; no firm D call. V was pared by 0 bases and J by 7 bases, with 21 bases between. This CDR3 contains 17 residues. Germline CDR1 and CDR2: MGHRA and YSYEKL. The CDR3 DNA sequence: TGCGCCAGCAGCCAAGAGCCCGGACGTCGGCGGACCTCTGGCTACACCTTC. This gives the protein CASSQEPGRRRTSGYTF.

The chain joins TRBV10-3 to TRBJ2-3; 11 bases align to TRBD1. Germline CDR1 ENHRY, CDR2 SYGVKD. The length of the CDR3 is 15 residues. After removal of 8 bases from V and 4 bases from J, the junction contained 8 bases not matched to a gene. In DNA form, the CDR3 reads TGTGCCATCTTCAGCCCGGGACAGGGGGCAGATACGCAGTATTTT. It codes for CAIFSPGQGADTQYF.

This clone has more than one count but fewer than ten. The gene calls are TRBV19 and TRBJ1-2, with 9 nucleotides matching TRBD1. The length of the CDR3 is 15 residues. V lost 5 bases and J lost 8; bases outside the gene matches: 12. Germline CDR1 is LNHDA and CDR2 is SQIVND (reference sequence). The CDR3 sequence is CASSLSTGTGSGYTF. The CDR3, as DNA: TGTGCCAGTAGTCTATCAACCGGGACAGGGTCGGGCTACACCTTC.

The chain joins TRBV9 to TRBJ1-5, with 10 bases identical to TRBD1. V trimming: 0 bases; J trimming: 1 base; junction bases outside the gene matches: 10. Germline CDR1 is SGDLS and CDR2 is YYNGEE. The CDR3 is 19 amino acids. The CDR3 spells CASSVGGGDRGVSNQPQHF. In DNA, the CDR3 is TGTGCCAGCAGCGTAGGTGGGGGGGACAGGGGAGTAAGCAATCAGCCCCAGCATTTT.

The chain couples TRBV15 to TRBJ1-4; TRBD1 matches at 9 bases. Germline values: CDR1 LNHNV, CDR2 YYDKDF (reference sequence). V lost 6 bases and J lost 7; bases outside the gene matches: 9. The CDR3 is 15 amino acids. The CDR3 bases are TGTGCCACCAGTAAGGACAGGGGCCAGGTTGAAAAACTGTTTTTT. Its protein product is CATSKDRGQVEKLFF.

The rearrangement joins TRBV6-1 to TRBJ2-6; D call uncertain. The CDR3 loop spans 18 amino acids. V lost 3 bases and J 0 bases, leaving 15 bases between the germline ends. From germline, CDR1 is MNHNS and CDR2 SASEGT. The CDR3 DNA sequence: TGTGCCAGCAGTGATAGTATCTATTCTAGCTCTGGGGCCAACGTCCTGACTTTC. Protein: CASSDSIYSSSGANVLTF.

This rearrangement joins TRBV29-1 to TRBJ1-3; 12 bases line up with TRBD1. The J segment lost 0 bases and the V segment lost 5 bases, leaving 14 bases of the junction unmatched. CDR1 is SQVTM and CDR2 is ANQGSEA in the germline V gene. The CDR3 is made up of 19 amino acids. Here the CDR3 DNA reads TGCAGCGTTTTGGGCCCGGGGACAGGGGGCTTCCTCTCTGGAAACACCATATATTTT. As protein: CSVLGPGTGGFLSGNTIYF.